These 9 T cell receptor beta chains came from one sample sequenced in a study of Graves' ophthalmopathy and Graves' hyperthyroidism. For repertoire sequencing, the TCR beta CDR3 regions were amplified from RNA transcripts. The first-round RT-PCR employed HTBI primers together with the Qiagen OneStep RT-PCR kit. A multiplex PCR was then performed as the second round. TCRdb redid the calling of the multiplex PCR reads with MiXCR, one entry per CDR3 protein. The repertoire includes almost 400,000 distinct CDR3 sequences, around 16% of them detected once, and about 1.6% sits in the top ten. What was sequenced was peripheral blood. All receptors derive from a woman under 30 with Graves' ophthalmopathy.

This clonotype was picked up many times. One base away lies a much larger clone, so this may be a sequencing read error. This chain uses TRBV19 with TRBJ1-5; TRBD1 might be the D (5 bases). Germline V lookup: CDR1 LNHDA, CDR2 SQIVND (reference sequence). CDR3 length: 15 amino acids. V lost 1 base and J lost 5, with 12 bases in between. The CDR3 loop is CASSIGSPGDQPQHF. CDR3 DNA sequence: TGTGCCAGTAGTATAGGCTCACCGGGGGATCAGCCCCAGCATTTT. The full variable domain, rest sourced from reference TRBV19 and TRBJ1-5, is DGGITQSPKYLFRKEGQNVTLSCEQNLNHDAMYWYRQDPGQGLRLIYYSQIVNDFQKGDIAEGYSVSREKKESFPLTVTSAQKNPTAFYLCASSIGSPGDQPQHFGDGTRLSIL.

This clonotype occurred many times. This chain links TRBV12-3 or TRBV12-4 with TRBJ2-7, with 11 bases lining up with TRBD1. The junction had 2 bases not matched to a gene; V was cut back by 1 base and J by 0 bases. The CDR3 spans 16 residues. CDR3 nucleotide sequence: TGTGCCAGCAGTTTAGGGGACAGGGGGTCCTCCTACGAGCAGTACTTC. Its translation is CASSLGDRGSSYEQYF.

CDR3 amino acids: CASSAHTVADTGELFF. CDR3 bases: TGTGCCAGCAGCGCACACACAGTAGCGGACACCGGGGAGCTGTTTTTT. The V call is TRBV12-3 or TRBV12-4, the J call TRBJ2-2, with a tentative D call TRBD2 (6 bases). With 6 bases removed from V and 3 bases from J, the gap between germline ends came to 17 bases. The CDR3 is 16 residues long.

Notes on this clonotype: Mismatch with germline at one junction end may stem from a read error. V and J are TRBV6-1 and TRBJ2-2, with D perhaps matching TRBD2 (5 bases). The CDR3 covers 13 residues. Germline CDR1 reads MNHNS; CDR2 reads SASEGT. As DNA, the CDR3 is TGTGCCAGTTGGGGATCCCGGGCCGGGGAGCTGCTTTTT. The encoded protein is CASWGSRAGELLF.

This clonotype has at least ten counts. The CDR3 nucleotides read TGTGCCATCAGTCAGGGGAGCAATCAGCCCCAGCATTTT. This encodes CAISQGSNQPQHF. This chain uses TRBV10-3 with TRBJ1-5, with D possibly matching TRBD1 (6 bases). The CDR3 is made up of 13 amino acids. V shed 5 bases and J shed 1 base, with 6 bases lying between them. Germline V gives CDR1 ENHRY, CDR2 SYGVKD.

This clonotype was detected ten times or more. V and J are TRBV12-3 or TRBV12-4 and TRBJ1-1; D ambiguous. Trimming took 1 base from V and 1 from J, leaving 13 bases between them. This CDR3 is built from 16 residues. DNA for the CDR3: TGTGCCAGCAGTTTAGGTGGTGGGAGAGCGAACACTGAAGCTTTCTTT. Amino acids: CASSLGGGRANTEAFF.

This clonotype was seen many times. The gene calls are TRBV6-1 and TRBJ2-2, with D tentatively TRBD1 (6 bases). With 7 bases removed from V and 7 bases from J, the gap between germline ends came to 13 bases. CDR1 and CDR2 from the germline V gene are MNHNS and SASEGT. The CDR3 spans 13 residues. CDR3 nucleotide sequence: TGTGCCAGCAAGAACAGGGCTCGCGGGGAGCTGTTTTTT. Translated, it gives CASKNRARGELFF.

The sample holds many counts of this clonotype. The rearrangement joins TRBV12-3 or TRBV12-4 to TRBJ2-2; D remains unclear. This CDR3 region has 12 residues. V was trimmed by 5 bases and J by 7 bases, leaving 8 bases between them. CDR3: CASSQDGGELFF. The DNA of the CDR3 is TGTGCCAGCAGTCAGGATGGCGGGGAGCTGTTTTTT.

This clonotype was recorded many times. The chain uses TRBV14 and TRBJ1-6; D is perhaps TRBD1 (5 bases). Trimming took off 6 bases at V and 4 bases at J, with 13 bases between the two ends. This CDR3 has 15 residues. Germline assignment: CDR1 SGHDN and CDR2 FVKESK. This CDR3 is CASRGEDWYNSPLHF. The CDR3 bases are TGTGCCAGCAGAGGGGAAGATTGGTATAATTCACCCCTCCACTTT.